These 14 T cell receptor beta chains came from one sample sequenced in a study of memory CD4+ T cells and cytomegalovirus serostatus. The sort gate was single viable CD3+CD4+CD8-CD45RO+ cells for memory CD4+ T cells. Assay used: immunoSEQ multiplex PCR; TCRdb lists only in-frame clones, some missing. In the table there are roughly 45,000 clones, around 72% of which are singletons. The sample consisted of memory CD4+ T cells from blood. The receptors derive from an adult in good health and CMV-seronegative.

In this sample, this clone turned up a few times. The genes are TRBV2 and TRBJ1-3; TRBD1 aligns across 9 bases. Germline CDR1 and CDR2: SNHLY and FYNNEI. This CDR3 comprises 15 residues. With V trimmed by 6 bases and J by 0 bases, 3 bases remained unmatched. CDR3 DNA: TGTGCCAGCAGCGACAGGGGGACCTCTGGAAACACCATATATTTT. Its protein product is CASSDRGTSGNTIYF.

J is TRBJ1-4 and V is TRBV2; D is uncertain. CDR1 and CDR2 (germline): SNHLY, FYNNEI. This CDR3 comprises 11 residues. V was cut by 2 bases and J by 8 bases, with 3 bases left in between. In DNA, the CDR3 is TGTGCCAGCAGTGAAACCGAAAAACTGTTTTTT. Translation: CASSETEKLFF.

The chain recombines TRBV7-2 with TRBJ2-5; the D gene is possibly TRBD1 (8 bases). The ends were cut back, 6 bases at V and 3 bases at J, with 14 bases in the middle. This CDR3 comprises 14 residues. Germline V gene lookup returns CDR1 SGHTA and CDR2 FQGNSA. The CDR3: CASRTTGGEETQYF. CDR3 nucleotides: TGTGCCAGCAGGACAACAGGGGGGGAAGAGACCCAGTACTTC.

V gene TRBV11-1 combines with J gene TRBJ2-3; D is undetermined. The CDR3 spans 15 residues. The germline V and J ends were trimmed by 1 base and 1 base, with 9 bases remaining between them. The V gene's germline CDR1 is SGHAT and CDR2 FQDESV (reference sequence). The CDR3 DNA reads TGTGCCAGCAGCTTAGTCGGCGGACGCACAGATACGCAGTATTTT. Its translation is CASSLVGGRTDTQYF.

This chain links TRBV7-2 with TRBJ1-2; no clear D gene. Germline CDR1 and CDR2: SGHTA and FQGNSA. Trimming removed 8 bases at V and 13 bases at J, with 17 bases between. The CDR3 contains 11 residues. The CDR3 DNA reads TGTGCCAGCCAACCCACCCCTCTAGCCACCTTC. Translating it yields CASQPTPLATF.

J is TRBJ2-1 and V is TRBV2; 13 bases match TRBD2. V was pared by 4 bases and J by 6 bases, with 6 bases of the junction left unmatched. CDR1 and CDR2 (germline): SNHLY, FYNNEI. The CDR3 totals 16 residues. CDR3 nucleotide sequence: TGTGCCAGCAGTGTGAACGGACTAGCGGGGGCCAATGAGCAGTTCTTC. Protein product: CASSVNGLAGANEQFF.

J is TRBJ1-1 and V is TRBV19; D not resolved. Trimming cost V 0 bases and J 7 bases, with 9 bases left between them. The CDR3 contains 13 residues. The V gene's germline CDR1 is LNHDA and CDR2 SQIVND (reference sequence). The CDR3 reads CASSIDREGEAFF. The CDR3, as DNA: TGTGCCAGTAGTATAGATCGGGAAGGTGAAGCTTTCTTT.

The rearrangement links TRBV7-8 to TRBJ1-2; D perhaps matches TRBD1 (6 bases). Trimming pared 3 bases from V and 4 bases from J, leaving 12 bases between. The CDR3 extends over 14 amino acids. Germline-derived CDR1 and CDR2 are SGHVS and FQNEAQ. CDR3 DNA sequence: TGTGCCAGCAGCTTCCGGGACACCAGCTATGGCTACACCTTC. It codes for CASSFRDTSYGYTF.

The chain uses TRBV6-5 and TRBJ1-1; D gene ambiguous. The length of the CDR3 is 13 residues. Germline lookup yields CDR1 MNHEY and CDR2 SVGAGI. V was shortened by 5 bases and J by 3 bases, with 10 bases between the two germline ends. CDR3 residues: CASSPILYTEAFF. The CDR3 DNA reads TGTGCCAGCAGTCCCATCCTCTACACTGAAGCTTTCTTT.

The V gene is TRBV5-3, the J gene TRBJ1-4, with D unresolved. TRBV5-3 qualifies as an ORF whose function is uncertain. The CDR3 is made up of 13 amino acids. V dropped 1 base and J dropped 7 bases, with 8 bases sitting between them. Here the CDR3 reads CARSLTTSEKLFF. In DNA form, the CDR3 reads TGTGCCAGAAGCTTGACGACATCTGAAAAACTGTTTTTT.

CDR3 sequence (DNA): TGTGCCAGCAGCTTAGGGACGTGGACTAGCAGGGAGAATGAGCAGTTCTTC. Its protein is CASSLGTWTSRENEQFF. The chain carries TRBV7-6 and TRBJ2-1; 8 bases line up with TRBD2. Germline values: CDR1 SGHVS, CDR2 FNYEAQ. V was pared by 1 base and J by 7 bases, with 12 bases of the junction left unmatched. The CDR3 sequence is 17 residues long.

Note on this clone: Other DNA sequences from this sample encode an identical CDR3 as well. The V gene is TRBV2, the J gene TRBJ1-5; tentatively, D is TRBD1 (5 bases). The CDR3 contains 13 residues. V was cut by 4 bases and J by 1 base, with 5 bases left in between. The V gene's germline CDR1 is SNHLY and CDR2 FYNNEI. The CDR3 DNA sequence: TGTGCCAGCAGTGGGGACAGCAATCAGCCCCAGCATTTT. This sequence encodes CASSGDSNQPQHF.

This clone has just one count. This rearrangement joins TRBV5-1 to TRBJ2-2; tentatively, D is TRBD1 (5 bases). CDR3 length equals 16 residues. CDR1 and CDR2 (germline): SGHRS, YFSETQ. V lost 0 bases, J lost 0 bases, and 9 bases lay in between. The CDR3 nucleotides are TGCGCCAGCAGCTTGGGACAGATAACGAACACCGGGGAGCTGTTTTTT. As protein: CASSLGQITNTGELFF. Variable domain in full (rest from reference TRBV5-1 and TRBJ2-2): KAGVTQTPRYLIKTRGQQVTLSCSPISGHRSVSWYQQTPGQGLQFLFEYFSETQRNKGNFPGRFSGRQFSNSRSEMNVSTLELGDSALYLCASSLGQITNTGELFFGEGSRLTVL.

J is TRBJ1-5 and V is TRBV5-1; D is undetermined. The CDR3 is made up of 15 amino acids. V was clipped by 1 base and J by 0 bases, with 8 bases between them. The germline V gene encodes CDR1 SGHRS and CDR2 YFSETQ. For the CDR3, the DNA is TGCGCCAGCAGCTTGTTTGGGGATAGCAATCAGCCCCAGCATTTT. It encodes CASSLFGDSNQPQHF.